These 27 T cell receptor beta chains were sequenced from one sample in a study of blood T cell repertoires in COVID-19. The repertoire was sequenced with immunoSEQ multiplex PCR; TCRdb's copy has only in-frame clones and lacks some. The sample includes under 45,000 clones, 81% of them seen just once. The specimen was peripheral blood. The receptors here all came from a man in his 70s with COVID-19, enrolled during active disease.

The rearrangement links TRBV19 to TRBJ2-1; D is possibly TRBD1 (6 bases). Germline values: CDR1 LNHDA, CDR2 SQIVND (reference sequence). The CDR3 extends over 14 amino acids. Trimming cost V 7 bases and J 7 bases, with 17 bases left between them. Written as DNA, the CDR3 is TGTGCCAGTAAGAGTCAGGGGCTATGGAATGAGCAGTTCTTC. As protein: CASKSQGLWNEQFF.

The chain carries TRBV7-2 and TRBJ2-5, with D possibly being TRBD2 (5 bases). The CDR3 has 15 amino acids. The V and J ends lost 5 bases and 0 bases respectively, with 13 bases between them. Germline assignment: CDR1 SGHTA and CDR2 FQGNSA. CDR3: CASSRGILNQETQYF. The CDR3 nucleotides read TGTGCCAGCAGCCGGGGTATACTTAACCAAGAGACCCAGTACTTC.

V is TRBV24-1 and J is TRBJ2-1; TRBD1 might be the D (5 bases). V lost 5 bases and J 0 bases, leaving 16 bases between the germline ends. This CDR3 has 17 residues. CDR1 and CDR2 from the germline V gene are KGHDR and SFDVKD. The CDR3 bases are TGTGCCACCAGTGGCACCACAGGATCTAACTCCTACAATGAGCAGTTCTTC. It specifies CATSGTTGSNSYNEQFF.

This clone was observed a few times. The rearrangement uses TRBV19 and TRBJ2-7; D is possibly TRBD2 (5 bases). CDR3 length: 15 amino acids. Germline V gives CDR1 LNHDA, CDR2 SQIVND (reference sequence). Between the trimmed V and J ends, which lost 3 bases and 2 bases, there was a span of 14 bases. This CDR3 is CASSISGTSAYEQYF. The CDR3, as DNA: TGTGCCAGTAGTATCAGCGGTACCAGTGCCTACGAGCAGTACTTC.

The chain combines TRBV6-6 with TRBJ1-2; D might be TRBD1 (5 bases). V was pared by 7 bases and J by 0 bases, with 15 bases between. The V gene's germline CDR1 is MNHNY and CDR2 SVGAGI (reference sequence). CDR3 length equals 15 residues. The CDR3 spells CASIPTQGSNYGYTF. The CDR3 region has the DNA TGTGCCAGCATCCCCACCCAGGGTTCTAACTATGGCTACACCTTC.

The chain uses TRBV6-5 and TRBJ1-5; D gene unclear. The germline V gene encodes CDR1 MNHEY and CDR2 SVGAGI. Trimming stripped 8 bases from V and 6 bases from J, with 8 bases between. The CDR3 consists of 11 residues. CDR3 amino acids: CASGEAQPQHF. The CDR3, as DNA: TGTGCCAGCGGGGAGGCTCAGCCCCAGCATTTT.

This sequence joins TRBV7-9 and TRBJ1-4; TRBD1 agrees at 7 bases. The trim removed 5 bases at V and 0 bases at J, leaving 3 bases unmatched. The CDR3 covers 15 residues. In germline, CDR1 is SEHNR, CDR2 FQNEAQ (reference sequence). The CDR3 coding sequence is TGTGCCAGCAGCCCGGGACAGTCAACTAATGAAAAACTGTTTTTT. It translates to CASSPGQSTNEKLFF.

The chain employs TRBV28 and TRBJ1-1; D not resolved. The ends were cut back, 4 bases at V and 2 bases at J, with 14 bases in the middle. Per germline, CDR1 MDHEN and CDR2 SYDVKM. The CDR3 consists of 15 residues. The CDR3, as DNA: TGTGCCAGCAGTTACTCCCCGAGGATTAACACTGAAGCTTTCTTT. Its translation is CASSYSPRINTEAFF.

The genes are TRBV12-3 or TRBV12-4 and TRBJ2-4; D is possibly TRBD2 (6 bases). V lost 5 bases, J lost 15 bases, and 20 bases lay in between. The CDR3 runs to 13 residues. CDR3 sequence reads: CASSQGTGPLGYF. Written as DNA, the CDR3 is TGTGCCAGCAGTCAAGGGACTGGACCCTTAGGGTACTTC.

The chain joins TRBV18 to TRBJ2-7; D uncertain. The CDR3 has 14 residues. V lost 0 bases to trimming and J lost 5 bases, with 11 bases between them. Germline V lookup: CDR1 KGHSH, CDR2 LQKENI. The CDR3 sequence: CASSPPSGWDEQYF. As DNA, the CDR3 is TGTGCCAGCTCACCACCGTCAGGCTGGGACGAGCAGTACTTC.

V usage is TRBV4-3 and J usage is TRBJ1-6; the D is unclear. The CDR3 spans 17 residues. Germline CDR1 is LGHNA and CDR2 is YSLEER. With 0 bases removed from V and 0 bases from J, the gap between germline ends came to 9 bases. The CDR3 loop reads CASSQDPRSSYNSPLHF. The CDR3 nucleotides read TGCGCCAGCAGCCAAGATCCCCGGAGCTCCTATAATTCACCCCTCCACTTT.

The chain employs TRBV27 and TRBJ1-2, with TRBD1 as a possible D gene (5 bases). The CDR3 sequence is 14 residues long. Germline CDR1 MNHEY, CDR2 SMNVEV (reference sequence). V lost 2 bases, J lost 4 bases, and 11 bases lay in between. The CDR3 DNA sequence: TGTGCCAGCAGTTTACAGGGAAGGGGCTATGGCTACACCTTC. Amino acids: CASSLQGRGYGYTF.

This clone appeared a few times. Here the CDR3 DNA reads TGTGCCTGGGCCGCCCCGGGACTTTACACCGGGGAGCTGTTTTTT. Amino acids: CAWAAPGLYTGELFF. The V and J genes are TRBV30 and TRBJ2-2; D perhaps matches TRBD2 (6 bases). The CDR3 spans 15 residues. The germline V gene has CDR1 GTSNPN and CDR2 SVGIG (reference sequence). Trimming took 5 bases from V and 3 from J, leaving 16 bases between them.

The V gene is TRBV6-5, the J gene TRBJ1-2; 10 nucleotides agree with TRBD1. V lost 5 bases and J lost 7; bases outside the gene matches: 10. Looked up from germline, CDR1 is MNHEY and CDR2 is SVGAGI. There are 15 residues in the CDR3. The CDR3 DNA is TGTGCCAGCAGTCAACAGGACAGGGGGTCGTCTGGCTACACCTTC. Its protein product is CASSQQDRGSSGYTF.

This chain connects TRBV7-9 to TRBJ1-5, with TRBD1 matching 9 bases. The CDR3 spans 15 residues. V lost 4 bases and J lost 9; bases outside the gene matches: 10. Looked up from germline, CDR1 is SEHNR and CDR2 is FQNEAQ (reference sequence). The CDR3 DNA is TGTGCCAGCAGCTCGGGACAGGGACCGGTTGGGCCCCAGCATTTT. Protein product: CASSSGQGPVGPQHF.

The V call is TRBV5-1, the J call TRBJ1-6, with D perhaps TRBD1 (6 bases). Germline CDR1 and CDR2: SGHRS and YFSETQ. The CDR3 covers 14 residues. Trimming removed 5 bases from V and 8 bases from J, with 14 bases in between. The CDR3 reads CASSISRGDSPLHF. DNA of the CDR3: TGCGCCAGCAGTATCAGCAGGGGTGATTCACCCCTCCACTTT.

The chain recombines TRBV27 with TRBJ1-4; perhaps TRBD1 as D (6 bases). V dropped 5 bases and J dropped 7 bases, with 14 bases sitting between them. The CDR3 consists of 14 residues. Germline CDR1 is MNHEY and CDR2 is SMNVEV (reference sequence). The chain's CDR3 is CASSQYRAAEKLFF. The CDR3 DNA sequence: TGTGCCAGCAGTCAATACAGGGCGGCTGAAAAACTGTTTTTT.

This clone was picked up one time. The chain combines TRBV6-5 with TRBJ1-1, with 8 bases aligning to TRBD1. This CDR3 spans 14 amino acids. CDR1 MNHEY and CDR2 SVGAGI come from the germline V gene. After removal of 5 bases from V and 8 bases from J, the junction contained 10 bases not matched to a gene. Written as DNA, the CDR3 is TGTGCCAGCAGTCAACCTTTGACAGGGGAGGAAGCTTTCTTT. Residues: CASSQPLTGEEAFF.

The chain carries TRBV19 and TRBJ1-5; no reliable D call. The CDR3 consists of 15 residues. Germline CDR1 and CDR2: LNHDA and SQIVND (reference sequence). V was cut by 5 bases and J by 0 bases, with 11 bases left in between. The CDR3 is CASSPLQVSNQPQHF. As DNA, the CDR3 is TGTGCCAGTAGTCCCCTGCAGGTTAGCAATCAGCCCCAGCATTTT.

To note about this clone: Mismatch with germline at one junction end may stem from a read error. The rearrangement joins TRBV7-7 to TRBJ2-7, with 7 positions matching TRBD1. The V gene's germline CDR1 is SSHAT and CDR2 FNYEAQ (reference sequence). The CDR3 loop spans 13 amino acids. In DNA, the CDR3 is TGTGCTAGCAGCTTAGGGGACAGCTACGAGCAGTACTTC. As protein: CASSLGDSYEQYF.

The chain recombines TRBV11-1 with TRBJ2-1; TRBD2 matches at 12 bases. This CDR3 has 15 residues. From germline, CDR1 is SGHAT and CDR2 FQDESV (reference sequence). J lost 10 bases, V lost 5 bases, and 9 bases had no gene match. The CDR3 loop is CASSPTSGRTKEQFF. Here the CDR3 DNA reads TGTGCCAGCAGCCCGACTAGCGGGAGAACGAAGGAGCAGTTCTTC. Using reference TRBV11-1 and TRBJ2-1 for the parts outside the CDR3, the full variable domain is EAEVAQSPRYKITEKSQAVAFWCDPISGHATLYWYRQILGQGPELLVQFQDESVVDDSQLPKDRFSAERLKGVDSTLKIQPAELGDSAMYLCASSPTSGRTKEQFFGPGTRLTVL.

This clone was counted a few times. The rearrangement links TRBV6-5 to TRBJ1-2; 9 nucleotides match TRBD1. Germline V lookup: CDR1 MNHEY, CDR2 SVGAGI. The length of the CDR3 is 15 residues. V trimming: 0 bases; J trimming: 8 bases; junction bases outside the gene matches: 7. CDR3 protein: CASSYSGTGRDGYTF. CDR3 DNA: TGTGCCAGCAGTTACTCTGGGACAGGGCGAGACGGCTACACCTTC.

The V call is TRBV4-2, the J call TRBJ1-1; maybe TRBD1 (6 bases). CDR1 is LGHNA and CDR2 is YNFKEQ in the germline V gene. The length of the CDR3 is 13 residues. The V end was cut by 6 bases, the J end by 5 bases, with 13 bases between. The CDR3 here is CASRTGRGTEAFF. The CDR3 DNA is TGTGCCAGCAGAACAGGGAGAGGTACTGAAGCTTTCTTT.

V usage is TRBV19 and J usage is TRBJ1-2; D uncertain. Trimming took off 6 bases at V and 4 bases at J, with 21 bases between the two ends. The CDR3 extends over 16 amino acids. From germline, CDR1 is LNHDA and CDR2 SQIVND (reference sequence). DNA for the CDR3: TGTGCCAGTAGCTTCGGAGGGCGGAGTGCGCTCTATGGCTACACCTTC. Translated: CASSFGGRSALYGYTF.

The chain joins TRBV4-3 to TRBJ2-3; 10 positions match TRBD1. Germline CDR1 reads LGHNA; CDR2 reads YSLEER. The CDR3 is 15 amino acids. Trimming took 2 bases from V and 5 from J; bases not matched to a gene: 4. CDR3 DNA sequence: TGCGCCAGCAGCCAATCGACAGGGGGCCTAGATACGCAGTATTTT. Translating it yields CASSQSTGGLDTQYF.

The rearrangement uses TRBV6-2 or TRBV6-3 and TRBJ2-2, with D maybe TRBD2 (6 bases). The CDR3 loop spans 16 amino acids. In germline, CDR1 is MNHEY, CDR2 SVGEGT. V lost 10 bases and J lost 3, with 21 bases in between. Written as DNA, the CDR3 is TGTGCCACCACCCCCGATGCCGGGACTTACACCGGGGAGCTGTTTTTT. Translating it yields CATTPDAGTYTGELFF.

The chain recombines TRBV18 with TRBJ2-1; 8 bases fit TRBD2. The CDR3 has 15 amino acids. V dropped 6 bases and J dropped 3; count of bases not matched to a gene: 7. Germline V gene data show CDR1 as KGHSH and CDR2 as LQKENI. The CDR3 sequence is CASSLTSGVYNEQFF. The DNA for the CDR3 is TGTGCCAGCTCTCTTACTAGCGGAGTCTACAATGAGCAGTTCTTC.